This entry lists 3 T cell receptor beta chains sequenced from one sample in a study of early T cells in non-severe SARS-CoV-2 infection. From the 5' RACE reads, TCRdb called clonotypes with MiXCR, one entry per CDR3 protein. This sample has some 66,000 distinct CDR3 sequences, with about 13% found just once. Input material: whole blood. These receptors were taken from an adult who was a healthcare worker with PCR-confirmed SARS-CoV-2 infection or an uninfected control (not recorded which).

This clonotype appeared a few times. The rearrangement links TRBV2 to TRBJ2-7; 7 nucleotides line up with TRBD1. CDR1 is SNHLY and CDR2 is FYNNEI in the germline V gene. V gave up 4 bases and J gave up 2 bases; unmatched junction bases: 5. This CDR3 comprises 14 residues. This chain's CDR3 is CASSARQGPYEQYF. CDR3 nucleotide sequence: TGTGCCAGCAGTGCGCGACAGGGTCCCTACGAGCAGTACTTC.

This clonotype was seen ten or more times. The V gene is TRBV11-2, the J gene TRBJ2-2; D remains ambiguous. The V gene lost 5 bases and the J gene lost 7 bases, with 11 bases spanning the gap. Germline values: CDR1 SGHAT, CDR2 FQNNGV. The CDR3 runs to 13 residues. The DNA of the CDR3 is TGTGCCAGCAGCCGGCAGGTTGGCGGGGAGCTGTTTTTT. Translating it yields CASSRQVGGELFF.

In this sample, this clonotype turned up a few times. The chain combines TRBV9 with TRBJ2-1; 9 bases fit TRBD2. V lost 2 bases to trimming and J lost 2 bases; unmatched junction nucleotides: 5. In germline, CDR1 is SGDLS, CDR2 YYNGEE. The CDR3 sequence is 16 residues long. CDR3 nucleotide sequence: TGTGCCAGCAGCGTCTCCGGCGGGAGGGCCTACAATGAGCAGTTCTTC. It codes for CASSVSGGRAYNEQFF.